The next 29 T cell receptor beta chains were all read from a single sample in a study of blood T cell repertoires in COVID-19. The protocol was immunoSEQ multiplex PCR, while the TCRdb copy is restricted to in-frame clones and leaves out a portion. The repertoire holds 250,000 to 350,000 clones, with roughly 86% as singletons. Source material: peripheral blood. Receptors were obtained from a woman aged 30 to 39 with COVID-19, enrolled during active disease.

The CDR3 nucleotides read TGTGCCAGTAGACGACAGGGGTACGGCACCGGGGAGCTGTTTTTT. Translating gives CASRRQGYGTGELFF. The chain is built from TRBV19 and TRBJ2-2, with 8 bases identical to TRBD1. This CDR3 is 15 amino acids long. V lost 6 bases to trimming and J lost 4 bases; unmatched junction nucleotides: 7. The germline gives CDR1 LNHDA, CDR2 SQIVND (reference sequence).

The V call is TRBV5-1, the J call TRBJ1-2, with D possibly being TRBD1 (5 bases). Per germline, CDR1 SGHRS and CDR2 YFSETQ. The CDR3 length is 14 residues. Trimming removed 4 bases at V and 8 bases at J, with 18 bases between. CDR3 DNA sequence: TGCGCCAGCAGCCCTCCGGAACAGGTCCACGGCTACACCTTC. This codes for CASSPPEQVHGYTF.

V is TRBV6-1 and J is TRBJ2-1; D remains ambiguous. This CDR3 contains 13 residues. The germline gives CDR1 MNHNS, CDR2 SASEGT. Trimming stripped 7 bases from V and 2 bases from J, with 9 bases between. In DNA, the CDR3 is TGTGCCAGCACCAGCGAGACCTACAATGAGCAGTTCTTC. Residues: CASTSETYNEQFF.

J is TRBJ1-5 and V is TRBV19; 8 positions agree with TRBD1. The V gene end was trimmed by 5 bases and the J gene end by 6 bases; junction bases not matched to a gene: 15. The length of the CDR3 is 17 residues. The V gene's germline CDR1 is LNHDA and CDR2 SQIVND (reference sequence). CDR3 DNA: TGTGCCAGTAGTTCCCCGACAGGGGATGGTGGTAGTCAGCCCCAGCATTTT. Its translation: CASSSPTGDGGSQPQHF.

The V and J genes are TRBV24-1 and TRBJ2-7; D call uncertain. Trimming removed 4 bases from V and 3 bases from J, with 3 bases in between. CDR3 length equals 11 residues. Germline CDR1 is KGHDR and CDR2 is SFDVKD. DNA of the CDR3: TGTGCCACCAGTGACGGCTACGAGCAGTACTTC. Translating it yields CATSDGYEQYF.

The chain couples TRBV6-1 to TRBJ1-5, with D perhaps matching TRBD1 (5 bases). Per the germline V gene, CDR1 is MNHNS and CDR2 is SASEGT. This CDR3 contains 14 residues. The ends were cut back, 2 bases at V and 2 bases at J, with 7 bases in the middle. The CDR3 region is CASSEFRGNQPQHF. The DNA of the CDR3 is TGTGCCAGCAGTGAATTCAGGGGCAATCAGCCCCAGCATTTT.

The rearrangement joins TRBV27 to TRBJ1-6, with 7 bases fitting TRBD1. The ends lost 6 bases at V and 11 bases at J; junction bases unmatched: 10. Germline CDR1 MNHEY, CDR2 SMNVEV (reference sequence). The CDR3 runs to 14 residues. The DNA of the CDR3 is TGTGCCAGCAGGAGACAGGGAATGCGGACACCCCTCCACTTT. As protein: CASRRQGMRTPLHF.

CDR3 sequence reads: CSLIPRGVEAETQYF. Here the CDR3 DNA reads TGCAGCCTCATCCCCAGGGGGGTGGAGGCAGAGACCCAGTACTTC. The genes are TRBV29-1 and TRBJ2-5; maybe TRBD1 (7 bases). The V gene's germline CDR1 is SQVTM and CDR2 ANQGSEA. With 8 bases removed from V and 4 bases from J, the gap between germline ends came to 23 bases. This CDR3 spans 15 amino acids.

The V gene is TRBV6-2 or TRBV6-3, the J gene TRBJ1-1; D is undetermined. The CDR3 spans 15 residues. Per the germline V gene, CDR1 is MNHEY and CDR2 is SVGEGT. Trimming stripped 0 bases from V and 10 bases from J, with 18 bases between. The CDR3 coding sequence is TGTGCCAGCAGTTACTCGAAGCGGTGGATGACGGTAGCTTTCTTT. Protein sequence: CASSYSKRWMTVAFF.

By share, this clone counts as medium-sized. The chain employs TRBV15 and TRBJ1-5, with 7 bases lining up with TRBD1. Germline CDR1 and CDR2: LNHNV and YYDKDF (reference sequence). The CDR3 loop spans 16 amino acids. J gave up 6 bases and V 0 bases, and 8 bases lay outside the gene matches. As DNA, the CDR3 is TGTGCCACCAGCAGAGATCCGGGGGACAGTAGTCAGCCCCAGCATTTT. Translation: CATSRDPGDSSQPQHF.

The chain couples TRBV27 to TRBJ2-3; TRBD2 matches 13 bases. This CDR3 region has 16 residues. Germline V gene sequence: CDR1 MNHEY, CDR2 SMNVEV (reference sequence). The trim removed 5 bases at V and 6 bases at J, leaving 8 bases unmatched. CDR3 in DNA: TGTGCCAGCAGTGTACTAGCGGGAGGGCCGGGGGATACGCAGTATTTT. It is translated as CASSVLAGGPGDTQYF.

The chain has TRBV5-1 and TRBJ2-2, with D possibly being TRBD1 (7 bases). Trimming left V 4 bases short and J 3 bases short, with 10 bases between. The CDR3 is 14 amino acids. CDR1 SGHRS and CDR2 YFSETQ come from the germline V gene. CDR3 residues: CASSPRGDTGELFF. The CDR3 DNA sequence: TGCGCCAGCAGCCCCAGGGGGGACACCGGGGAGCTGTTTTTT.

J is TRBJ1-3 and V is TRBV5-1; 10 bases are a match to TRBD1. The CDR3 spans 15 residues. V dropped 2 bases and J dropped 4; count of bases not matched to a gene: 3. The germline CDR1 and CDR2 sequences are SGHRS and YFSETQ. The CDR3 region has the DNA TGCGCCAGCAGCTTCGGGACAGGGGAAGGAAACACCATATATTTT. Amino acids: CASSFGTGEGNTIYF.

The chain has TRBV6-6 and TRBJ2-7; 10 bases are shared with TRBD1. The CDR3 covers 14 residues. Germline trimming cut 5 bases from V and 4 bases from J; bases unmatched to any gene: 5. CDR1 is MNHNY and CDR2 is SVGAGI in the germline V gene (reference sequence). CDR3: CASSRQGAPYEQYF. DNA of the CDR3: TGTGCCAGCAGTCGACAGGGGGCCCCATACGAGCAGTACTTC.

In its sample, this clone was seen once. J is TRBJ2-1 and V is TRBV11-2; 9 bases align to TRBD2. V lost 1 base to trimming and J lost 8 bases; unmatched junction nucleotides: 6. This CDR3 is built from 15 residues. Germline values: CDR1 SGHAT, CDR2 FQNNGV. The CDR3 DNA reads TGTGCCAGCAGCTTAGGAGTAGCGGGGGATCATGAGCAGTTCTTC. Translating gives CASSLGVAGDHEQFF. Supplemented by reference TRBV11-2 and TRBJ2-1, the full variable domain reads EAGVAQSPRYKIIEKRQSVAFWCNPISGHATLYWYQQILGQGPKLLIQFQNNGVVDDSQLPKDRFSAERLKGVDSTLKIQPAKLEDSAVYLCASSLGVAGDHEQFFGPGTRLTVL.

The chain combines TRBV19 with TRBJ2-7, with a weak D call TRBD1 (6 bases). The CDR3 has 13 amino acids. V lost 3 bases and J lost 1, with 7 bases in between. Germline V gene data show CDR1 as LNHDA and CDR2 as SQIVND (reference sequence). The CDR3 coding sequence is TGTGCCAGTAGTATTGGACAGTCCTACGAGCAGTACTTC. Residues: CASSIGQSYEQYF.

This clone was seen only once. The chain joins TRBV28 to TRBJ2-3; D gene uncertain. CDR1 and CDR2 from the germline V gene are MDHEN and SYDVKM. V shed 1 base and J shed 6 bases, with 5 bases lying between them. This CDR3 region has 12 residues. The CDR3 sequence is CASSLLADTQYF. The CDR3 nucleotides are TGTGCCAGCAGTTTATTAGCCGATACGCAGTATTTT.

The chain recombines TRBV27 with TRBJ2-3, with 11 bases lining up with TRBD2. V trimming: 5 bases; J trimming: 5 bases; junction bases outside the gene matches: 9. CDR3 size: 16 residues. Germline loops: CDR1 MNHEY, CDR2 SMNVEV (reference sequence). This CDR3 is CASSLPAGTSGDTQYF. The CDR3 DNA is TGTGCCAGCAGTCTCCCCGCCGGGACTAGCGGAGATACGCAGTATTTT.

This clone was recorded once. The rearrangement links TRBV19 to TRBJ1-1, with 7 bases lining up with TRBD1. The junction had 8 bases not matched to a gene; V was cut back by 7 bases and J by 3 bases. The length of the CDR3 is 14 residues. Germline-derived CDR1 and CDR2 are LNHDA and SQIVND (reference sequence). In nucleotides, the CDR3 is TGTGCCAGTATTGACAGGGCTCCCGACACTGAAGCTTTCTTT. The encoded protein is CASIDRAPDTEAFF. Drawing the rest from reference TRBV19 and TRBJ1-1, the complete variable domain is DGGITQSPKYLFRKEGQNVTLSCEQNLNHDAMYWYRQDPGQGLRLIYYSQIVNDFQKGDIAEGYSVSREKKESFPLTVTSAQKNPTAFYLCASIDRAPDTEAFFGQGTRLTVV.

The count of this clone is one. The genes are TRBV27 and TRBJ2-5, with D tentatively TRBD1 (5 bases). The CDR3 is 15 residues long. Germline V lookup: CDR1 MNHEY, CDR2 SMNVEV (reference sequence). Trimming left V 10 bases short and J 5 bases short, with 23 bases between. CDR3 protein: CATSSRQYGSETQYF. CDR3 nucleotide sequence: TGTGCCACTTCGTCTAGACAGTATGGTTCCGAGACCCAGTACTTC.

The chain links TRBV4-1 to TRBJ1-2; no firm D call. Germline lookup yields CDR1 MGHRA and CDR2 YSYEKL. The V gene lost 1 base and the J gene lost 2 bases, with 14 bases spanning the gap. The CDR3 is made up of 16 amino acids. The CDR3 coding sequence is TGCGCCAGCAGCCAAGTCCCGGCAATACAGAACTATGGCTACACCTTC. Amino acids: CASSQVPAIQNYGYTF.

V usage is TRBV5-5 and J usage is TRBJ2-7; unclear D gene. The CDR3 is made up of 14 amino acids. V was clipped by 2 bases and J by 2 bases, with 11 bases between them. Germline V gives CDR1 SGHKS, CDR2 YYEKEE (reference sequence). The CDR3 region has the DNA TGTGCCAGCAGCTTCGAACACGCTCCCTACGAGCAGTACTTC. Its protein is CASSFEHAPYEQYF.

The chain combines TRBV5-1 with TRBJ2-7; weak D call: TRBD2 (6 bases). The V end was cut by 0 bases, the J end by 2 bases, with 21 bases between. The CDR3 extends over 18 amino acids. The germline CDR1 and CDR2 sequences are SGHRS and YFSETQ. This chain's CDR3 is CASSLGPPLSGAAYEQYF. CDR3 DNA sequence: TGCGCCAGCAGCTTGGGGCCCCCTCTTAGCGGAGCCGCCTACGAGCAGTACTTC.

The chain links TRBV4-1 to TRBJ1-3; 10 positions agree with TRBD1. Germline V lookup: CDR1 MGHRA, CDR2 YSYEKL. V shed 4 bases, J shed 4 bases, and the junction held 7 bases outside the gene matches. This CDR3 comprises 16 residues. The CDR3 DNA follows: TGCGCCAGCAGCCTCATGGGACAGGGGATCGGAAACACCATATATTTT. Translating gives CASSLMGQGIGNTIYF.

The chain carries TRBV4-1 and TRBJ2-1; 8 nucleotides match TRBD1. The V gene end was trimmed by 0 bases and the J gene end by 4 bases; junction bases not matched to a gene: 5. This CDR3 is built from 16 residues. Germline CDR1 reads MGHRA; CDR2 reads YSYEKL. CDR3 sequence reads: CASSQDGQGPYNEQFF. The CDR3, as DNA: TGCGCCAGCAGCCAAGACGGACAGGGCCCTTACAATGAGCAGTTCTTC.

The chain recombines TRBV9 with TRBJ1-1; maybe TRBD1 (5 bases). Trimming removed 0 bases from V and 4 bases from J, with 13 bases in between. The CDR3 totals 15 residues. Germline loops: CDR1 SGDLS, CDR2 YYNGEE. CDR3 nucleotides: TGTGCCAGCAGCGTAGGACGCACGGGGGGCACTGAAGCTTTCTTT. This sequence encodes CASSVGRTGGTEAFF.

The chain recombines TRBV19 with TRBJ2-7; D perhaps matches TRBD1 (6 bases). Germline assignment: CDR1 LNHDA and CDR2 SQIVND (reference sequence). This CDR3 has 14 residues. The ends were cut back, 3 bases at V and 6 bases at J, with 15 bases in the middle. This CDR3 is CASSIGRQAGEQYF. CDR3 bases: TGTGCCAGTAGTATTGGACGACAGGCTGGCGAGCAGTACTTC.

CDR3 protein: CASTSGTGGEKLFF. The DNA of the CDR3 is TGTGCCAGCACATCCGGGACAGGTGGGGAAAAACTGTTTTTT. The rearrangement links TRBV28 to TRBJ1-4, with 8 bases lining up with TRBD1. Germline lookup yields CDR1 MDHEN and CDR2 SYDVKM. The length of the CDR3 is 14 residues. Trimming took 7 bases from V and 8 from J; bases not matched to a gene: 9.

In nucleotides, the CDR3 is TGTGCCAGCAGCCACACAGGAGCGAACACTGAAGCTTTCTTT. As protein: CASSHTGANTEAFF. This chain uses TRBV7-9 with TRBJ1-1; D perhaps matches TRBD1 (5 bases). Trimming pared 5 bases from V and 1 base from J, leaving 11 bases between. CDR1 and CDR2 from the germline V gene are SEHNR and FQNEAQ (reference sequence). The CDR3 runs 14 residues. The full variable domain, completed using reference TRBV7-9 and TRBJ1-1, is DTGVSQNPRHKITKRGQNVTFRCDPISEHNRLYWYRQTLGQGPEFLTYFQNEAQLEKSRLLSDRFSAERPKGSFSTLEIQRTEQGDSAMYLCASSHTGANTEAFFGQGTRLTVV.